Listed below are T cell receptor beta chains from one sample, sequenced in a study of Graves' ophthalmopathy and Graves' hyperthyroidism. One entry per CDR3 protein, called by TCRdb with MiXCR from the multiplex PCR reads. The table has roughly 1.1 million distinct CDR3 sequences, about two fifths seen once. Sequenced material: peripheral blood or thyroid tissue (not recorded which). Receptors originate from an adult man with Graves' hyperthyroidism. Both conserved end residues are part of each CDR3. Fields, in order: D gene, V gene, clone size, J gene, CDR3 DNA, CDR3 protein. The D gene is left open where the match is weak. Some rows have no size entry. The others give once, few or many, or a class for an expanded clone.

TRBD2	TRBV20-1	few	TRBJ2-7	TGCAGTGCTCCGGGACTAAGAATAACCGGGGGTTCCTACGAGCAGTACTTC	CSAPGLRITGGSYEQYF
-	TRBV20-1	many	TRBJ2-7	TGCAGTGCGTGGACACCTGACTCCTACGAGCAGTACTTC	CSAWTPDSYEQYF
-	TRBV14	-	TRBJ2-5	TGTGCCAGCAGCCAAGAGACAGGAGGCCAAGAGACCCAGTACTTC	CASSQETGGQETQYF
TRBD1	TRBV28	-	TRBJ1-6	TGTGCCAGCCGCGGGACAGGGCCTTCTAATTCACCCCTCCACTTT	CASRGTGPSNSPLHF
-	TRBV2	-	TRBJ1-2	TGTGCCAGCGGGTTGGGGGAGGGGAGCTATGGCTACACCTTC	CASGLGEGSYGYTF
-	TRBV6-4	few	TRBJ1-6	TGTGCCAGCAGTGCCGAGATCCGGGCACCCCTCCACTTT	CASSAEIRAPLHF
TRBD1	TRBV9	many	TRBJ1-3	TGTGCCAGCAGCGGCACAGGGGGGCGAAACACCATATATTTT	CASSGTGGRNTIYF
-	TRBV10-2	-	TRBJ2-5	TGCGCCAGCAGTGAGCCGGGAAGCCAAGAGACCCAGTACTTC	CASSEPGSQETQYF
-	TRBV24-1	many	TRBJ1-3	TGTGCCACCAGTGATTTGGTCGGAAACACCATATATTTT	CATSDLVGNTIYF
-	TRBV12-3/TRBV12-4	many	TRBJ2-7	TGTGCCAGCAGTGGGGGACCCTCCTACGAGCAGTACTTC	CASSGGPSYEQYF
TRBD1	TRBV2	many	TRBJ1-5	TGTGCCAGCGACAGGGGAGGCAATCAGCCCCAGCATTTT	CASDRGGNQPQHF
-	TRBV24-1	-	TRBJ2-7	TGTGCCAGCTCACCCTCGGGACATGACTACGAGCAGTACTTC	CASSPSGHDYEQYF
-	TRBV7-2	-	TRBJ2-7	TGTGCCAGCCGCTATCTGACAGTTCCGGCCGAGCAGTACTTC	CASRYLTVPAEQYF
-	TRBV10-3	-	TRBJ2-2	TGTGCCATCGCCGACTCGAACACCGGGGAGCTGTTTTTT	CAIADSNTGELFF
-	TRBV12-3/TRBV12-4	many	TRBJ1-2	TGTGCCAGCAGTTTAGGGCAAGGAGTTAGAGGCTACACCTTC	CASSLGQGVRGYTF
-	TRBV28	few	TRBJ2-7	TGTGCCAGCAGTTCCCGGGACACTTATTCCTACGAGCAGTACTTC	CASSSRDTYSYEQYF
TRBD2	TRBV7-9	-	TRBJ2-7	TGTGCCAGCAGTCCCGGGGCGGGAGCGCCCTACGAGCAGTACTTC	CASSPGAGAPYEQYF
TRBD1	TRBV29-1	-	TRBJ1-5	TGCAGTAAGGACAGGGGGGTCAATCAGCCCCAGCATTTT	CSKDRGVNQPQHF
-	TRBV11-2	-	TRBJ1-2	TGTGCCAGCAGCTTACACCGAGGCCACTATGGCTACACCTTC	CASSLHRGHYGYTF
-	TRBV25-1	many	TRBJ1-6	TGTGCCAGCAAGGTGGGGGTGAATTCACCCCTCCACTTT	CASKVGVNSPLHF
-	TRBV20-1	few	TRBJ1-6	TGCAGTGCTAGACCCACAGGGTTGTTTAATTCACCCCTCCACTTT	CSARPTGLFNSPLHF
-	TRBV28	few	TRBJ1-5	TGTGCCAGCCGTTCCGGTGGTCTCAATCAGCCCCAGCATTTT	CASRSGGLNQPQHF
-	TRBV7-9	many	TRBJ1-1	TGTGCCAGCAGCTCTCGCCGGCAGGGTGGTTCTGGCACTGAAGCTTTCTTT	CASSSRRQGGSGTEAFF
-	TRBV12-3/TRBV12-4	-	TRBJ1-3	TGTGCCAGCAGTTTTGGGTTTATCCGCTCTGGAAAAACCATATATTTT	CASSFGFIRSGKTIYF
TRBD1	TRBV12-3/TRBV12-4	-	TRBJ2-2	TGTGCCAGCAGCCAGACAAGAGGACAGGGCGGGGAGCTGTTTTTT	CASSQTRGQGGELFF
-	TRBV7-8	many	TRBJ1-4	TGTGCCAGCAGCTTAGACGGCAGGTCTAATGAAAAACTGTTTTTT	CASSLDGRSNEKLFF
-	TRBV28	-	TRBJ2-7	TGTGCCAGCAGTTTACAGGGCGGAAAGCAGTACTTC	CASSLQGGKQYF
-	TRBV25-1	many	TRBJ2-7	TGTGCCAGCAGTGCCCGGACAGACTACGAGCAGTACTTC	CASSARTDYEQYF
-	TRBV2	many	TRBJ1-1	TGTGCCAGCAGTAGGGACGGGTTAAGTATGAACACTGAAGCTTTCTTT	CASSRDGLSMNTEAFF
TRBD1	TRBV20-1	many	TRBJ2-5	TGCAGTGCTAGAGTCCAGGACAGGGGAGAGACCCAGTACTTC	CSARVQDRGETQYF
-	TRBV10-2	-	TRBJ1-1	TGTGCCAGCAGTTTACGAGAACGGGTGGTCACTGAAGCCTTCTTT	CASSLRERVVTEAFF
-	TRBV7-2	many	TRBJ1-6	TGTGCCAGCAGCTTAATCCCACAGGGACTCCACTTT	CASSLIPQGLHF
-	TRBV4-3	-	TRBJ1-6	TGCGCCAGCAGCCAAGATTTCGGTCTGAATTCACCCCTCCACTTT	CASSQDFGLNSPLHF
-	TRBV20-1	-	TRBJ2-5	TGCAGTGCCCCGGGTATAGGAGAGACCCAGTACTTC	CSAPGIGETQYF
-	TRBV5-1	-	TRBJ2-7	TGCGCCAGCCCTCCCAACGAGCAGTACTTC	CASPPNEQYF
-	TRBV9	-	TRBJ1-5	TGTGCCAGCAGCGGTATAGCGGGGAATCAGCCCCAGCATTTT	CASSGIAGNQPQHF
TRBD1	TRBV7-9	many	TRBJ1-4	TGTGCCAGCAGCCAGGGGGGCAGGGGTGCGGAAAAACTGTTTTTT	CASSQGGRGAEKLFF
-	TRBV19	-	TRBJ1-6	TGTGCCAGTAGGGACCGGGGGATCAATCAGCCCCACTTT	CASRDRGINQPHF
TRBD2	TRBV11-2	-	TRBJ2-7	TGTGCCAGCAGCTTAAACCCGCCCCGGACTAGCGGGGGGTACGAGCAGTACTTC	CASSLNPPRTSGGYEQYF
TRBD1	TRBV6-5	few	TRBJ1-2	TGTGCCAGCAGAACTACGACAGGGTATGGCTACACCTTC	CASRTTTGYGYTF
TRBD2	TRBV4-2	many	TRBJ2-7	TGTGCCAGCAGCCCGGATCGGCGCGGGAGATACGAGCAGTACTTC	CASSPDRRGRYEQYF
TRBD1	TRBV6-5	-	TRBJ1-1	TGTGCCAGCAGTGACTCGACAGGGGCCACTGAAGCTTTCTTT	CASSDSTGATEAFF
-	TRBV27	-	TRBJ2-7	TGTGCCAGCAGTTTACGGGCATTAGCCTACGAGCAGTACTTC	CASSLRALAYEQYF
-	TRBV6-5	few	TRBJ1-2	TGTGCCAGCAGTTACTGGGAGGGGCAGTATGGCTACACCTTC	CASSYWEGQYGYTF
TRBD1	TRBV5-1	many	TRBJ2-7	TGCGCCAGCAGCTTCGAGACAGGGGGATACTACGAGCAGTACTTC	CASSFETGGYYEQYF
TRBD1	TRBV29-1	many	TRBJ1-2	TGCAGCGTTGAAGGGGACAGGAGCAATAACTATGGCTACACCTTC	CSVEGDRSNNYGYTF